This T cell receptor (beta chain) was identified in a study of identical twins. Study-wide results and caveats: Excess low generation probability was seen in twin-shared out-of-frame alpha sequences.

Of note for this clonotype: Its specificity is unknown.

In germline, CDR1 is SGHVS, CDR2 FNYEAQ. CDR3 length equals 15 residues. Trimming shortened V by 3 bases and J by 4 bases, and 14 bases separated the two germline ends. MiXCR, applied by TCRdb to the 5' RACE reads, yields one record per CDR3 protein. Of roughly 770,000 distinct CDR3 sequences in the sample, 15% to 20% were seen once. The data were also submitted as part of a second study, on T cells expressing NK-cell markers.

Sample: PBMCs. The source of this sequence is a woman in her late teens or twenties in good health. The chain uses TRBV7-6 and TRBJ2-3; tentative D call: TRBD2 (6 bases). The CDR3 coding sequence is TGTGCCAGCAGCTTGGCTGGAGGGGATCCAGATACGCAGTATTTT. Its translation: CASSLAGGDPDTQYF.